The sequence of this T cell receptor (beta chain) was determined in a study of human T cells and chemical hapten exposure. General observations from the study: High-frequency TCRs, those above 1 in 1000, stayed the same after DPC sensitization.

Time point denoted: patch test 2, 6 weeks after DPC sensitization. As to treatment: therapeutic diphenylcyclopropenone sensitization with weekly scalp DPC. TCRdb redid the calling of the RACE reads with MiXCR, one entry per CDR3 protein. Of 96,000 or so distinct CDR3 sequences listed, 9% to 9.5% are singletons. The CDR3 extends over 17 residues, inclusive of both ends. The sample holds many counts of this clonotype. What it recognizes is unknown. The limits of the CDR3 on the DNA are not certain, so only TCRdb's listed CDR3 is given. Specimen: whole blood, collected in connection with sensitization to the hapten diphenylcyclopropenone (DPC). This receptor was obtained from a woman in her 40s with alopecia areata. Some clones in this sample may be carry-over from other donors' samples. The chain links TRBV3-2 to TRBJ2-7; the D call in the table, TRBD2, was not verified against the DNA. TRBV3-2 is designated a pseudogene. Here the CDR3 reads CASSQPKVGSGSYEQYF.